This is a list of T cell receptor beta chains from one sample in a study of read filtering for tumor transcriptome and immune sequencing. TCRdb re-derived calls from the reads in MiXCR, one entry per CDR3 protein. The sample holds fewer than 100,000 distinct CDR3 sequences, 9% to 15% seen once. The sample comprised a population of CD138-negative cells sorted from bone marrow. These receptors all come from a donor older than 35 with multiple myeloma. Each CDR3 is given with its conserved first and last residue. A D gene is named only where the DNA matches it firmly. The size entry is marked missing in some rows and otherwise reads once, few, many or a size class.

TRBV5-1	many	15	TRBJ2-7	.	CASSFSLPGLAEQYF	TGCGCCAGCAGCTTCTCCCTCCCTGGTCTTGCCGAGCAGTACTTC
TRBV2	many	11	TRBJ2-7	.	CASSEGFEQYF	TGTGCCAGCAGTGAGGGATTCGAGCAGTACTTC
TRBV28	few	15	TRBJ2-7	TRBD2	CASSTPLAGEHEQYF	TGTGCCAGCAGTACTCCACTAGCGGGAGAGCACGAGCAGTACTTC
TRBV28	many	16	TRBJ1-1	TRBD1	CASSPRTWDRGTEAFF	TGTGCCAGCAGTCCTCGGACTTGGGACAGGGGAACTGAAGCTTTCTTT
TRBV20-1	many	15	TRBJ2-2	.	CSASPINANTGELFF	TGCAGTGCTAGTCCGATTAACGCGAACACCGGGGAGCTGTTTTTT
TRBV18	.	16	TRBJ1-1	.	CASSPRGAGSNTEAFF	TGTGCCAGCTCACCACGGGGCGCAGGGTCGAACACTGAAGCTTTCTTT
TRBV5-1	many	16	TRBJ2-1	.	CASSPPIAGAINEQFF	TGCGCCAGCAGCCCTCCCATCGCCGGAGCGATCAATGAGCAGTTCTTC
TRBV5-1	many	15	TRBJ2-3	.	CASSLRGVAADTQYF	TGCGCCAGCAGCCTTAGGGGGGTGGCCGCAGATACGCAGTATTTT
TRBV28	many	14	TRBJ2-1	.	CASSLADTYNEQFF	TGTGCCAGCAGTTTGGCCGATACCTACAATGAGCAGTTCTTC
TRBV30	few	12	TRBJ1-2	.	CAWQTGSYGYTF	TGTGCCTGGCAGACAGGCAGCTATGGCTACACCTTC
TRBV6-5	many	13	TRBJ1-2	TRBD1	CASSFRDSRGYTF	TGTGCCAGCAGTTTCCGGGACAGCCGTGGCTACACCTTC
TRBV10-3	many	15	TRBJ1-1	TRBD1	CAISWSGGEGAEAFF	TGTGCCATCAGTTGGTCAGGGGGCGAGGGGGCTGAAGCTTTCTTT
TRBV6-2/TRBV6-3	many	16	TRBJ2-3	TRBD2	CASSQRTSGGTDTQYF	TGTGCCAGCAGTCAACGGACTAGCGGGGGCACAGATACGCAGTATTTT
TRBV14	many	11	TRBJ2-1	.	CASSYTNEQFF	TGTGCCAGCAGTTACACCAATGAGCAGTTCTTC
TRBV19	many	13	TRBJ2-7	.	CASSIALRYEQYF	TGTGCCAGTAGTATAGCATTGCGCTACGAGCAGTACTTC
TRBV6-2/TRBV6-3	many	12	TRBJ2-1	.	CASSLRTDEQFF	TGTGCCAGCAGCCTCCGAACGGATGAGCAGTTCTTC
TRBV7-7	few	14	TRBJ2-7	TRBD2	CASSLNLAGDEQYF	TGTGCTAGCAGCTTGAATCTAGCGGGAGACGAGCAGTACTTC
TRBV7-9	medium-sized	14	TRBJ2-1	TRBD1	CASSRGTGLDEQFF	TGTGCTAGCAGCCGCGGGACAGGGCTCGATGAGCAGTTCTTC
TRBV5-1	few	14	TRBJ2-7	.	CASWPLQGGYEQYF	TGCGCCAGCTGGCCCCTTCAGGGAGGATACGAGCAGTACTTC
TRBV6-2/TRBV6-3	.	13	TRBJ2-5	.	CASSPVGQETQYF	TGTGCCAGCAGCCCCGTGGGCCAAGAGACCCAGTACTTC
TRBV7-9	many	13	TRBJ1-5	.	CASSLASDQPQHF	TGTGCCAGCAGCTTAGCGTCCGATCAGCCCCAGCATTTT
TRBV20-1	many	16	TRBJ2-6	.	CSARDRLDSGANVLTF	TGCAGTGCTAGAGATCGGTTGGACTCTGGGGCCAACGTCCTGACTTTC
TRBV11-2	many	15	TRBJ2-3	TRBD2	CASSFRTSGSDTQYF	TGTGCCAGCAGCTTCAGGACTAGCGGGTCAGATACGCAGTATTTT
TRBV29-1	.	14	TRBJ2-2	TRBD1	CSVVRDRNTGELFF	TGCAGCGTTGTTCGGGACAGGAACACCGGGGAGCTGTTTTTT